Shown below are 20 T cell receptor beta chains from a single sample sequenced in a study of T cell responses to AZD1222 COVID-19 vaccine. The protocol was immunoSEQ multiplex PCR, while the TCRdb copy is restricted to in-frame clones and leaves out a portion. The table includes approximately 300,000 clones, around 93% detected once. The specimen was peripheral blood, collected 28 days after the second AZD1222 dose. These receptors originate from an adult who received the AZD1222 COVID-19 vaccine.

Of note for this clone: The germline gene is not matched at one end of the junction; a read error may be the cause. The gene calls are TRBV27 and TRBJ2-7; TRBD1 or TRBD2 may be the D gene (5 bases each). CDR3 size: 15 residues. Per germline, CDR1 MNHEY and CDR2 SMNVEV (reference sequence). CDR3 protein: CASSLSGTSTYEQYF. The CDR3 DNA sequence: TGTGCCAGCAGCTTATCCGGGACGTCAACCTACGAGCAGTACTTC.

The chain combines TRBV30 with TRBJ1-5; D is unclear. Germline-derived CDR1 and CDR2 are GTSNPN and SVGIG (reference sequence). Trimming stripped 0 bases from V and 10 bases from J, with 19 bases between. The CDR3 covers 15 residues. The CDR3 region is CAWSVQRRWGAPQHF. CDR3 in DNA: TGTGCCTGGAGTGTACAGCGGCGATGGGGTGCCCCCCAGCATTTT. Full variable domain (outside the CDR3, taken from reference TRBV30 and TRBJ1-5): SQTIHQWPATLVQPVGSPLSLECTVEGTSNPNLYWYRQAAGRGLQLLFYSVGIGQISSEVPQNLSASRPQDRQFILSSKKLLLSDSGFYLCAWSVQRRWGAPQHFGDGTRLSIL.

The chain links TRBV28 to TRBJ1-1; no definite D call. Trimming left V 3 bases short and J 5 bases short, with 10 bases between. This CDR3 spans 13 amino acids. CDR1 is MDHEN and CDR2 is SYDVKM in the germline V gene. The DNA for the CDR3 is TGTGCCAGCAGTTTGGACGGGAGAACTGAAGCTTTCTTT. Translation gives CASSLDGRTEAFF. The complete variable domain, with remaining parts taken from reference TRBV28 and TRBJ1-1, reads DVKVTQSSRYLVKRTGEKVFLECVQDMDHENMFWYRQDPGLGLRLIYFSYDVKMKEKGDIPEGYSVSREKKERFSLILESASTNQTSMYLCASSLDGRTEAFFGQGTRLTVV.

The chain joins TRBV2 to TRBJ1-5, with 7 positions matching TRBD1. This CDR3 has 14 amino acids. Germline CDR1 is SNHLY and CDR2 is FYNNEI. The ends lost 7 bases at V and 2 bases at J; junction bases unmatched: 5. For the CDR3, the DNA is TGTGCCAGCATGAGGGGGCAGGGCAATCAGCCCCAGCATTTT. Its protein is CASMRGQGNQPQHF. The whole variable domain, remainder taken from reference TRBV2 and TRBJ1-5, is EPEVTQTPSHQVTQMGQEVILRCVPISNHLYFYWYRQILGQKVEFLVSFYNNEISEKSEIFDDQFSVERPDGSNFTLKIRSTKLEDSAMYFCASMRGQGNQPQHFGDGTRLSIL.

This chain links TRBV28 with TRBJ1-5, with 7 nucleotides matching TRBD1. Germline CDR1 and CDR2: MDHEN and SYDVKM. V was clipped by 2 bases and J by 5 bases; unmatched bases: 9. CDR3 size: 16 residues. The CDR3 region is CASSLASGGRYQPQHF. The CDR3 nucleotides read TGTGCCAGCAGTTTAGCCTCAGGGGGGAGGTATCAGCCCCAGCATTTT.

The V call is TRBV12-3 or TRBV12-4, the J call TRBJ2-7; D is perhaps TRBD1 (6 bases). Trimming cost V 6 bases and J 3 bases, with 12 bases left between them. The CDR3 runs to 13 residues. CDR3: CASRVGDIYEQYF. CDR3 DNA sequence: TGTGCCAGCAGGGTTGGGGACATCTACGAGCAGTACTTC.

This rearrangement joins TRBV6-5 to TRBJ1-6; possible D gene TRBD1, 5 bases. The V end lost 6 bases, the J end lost 9 bases, and 15 bases lay between the germline ends. The germline gives CDR1 MNHEY, CDR2 SVGAGI. The CDR3 totals 14 residues. CDR3: CASSRDRLGSPLHF. The DNA of the CDR3 is TGTGCCAGCAGCCGCGACAGACTGGGTTCACCCCTCCACTTT.

As regards this clone: A read error may produce the germline difference seen at one junction end. This chain uses TRBV19 with TRBJ1-5; D not certain. Germline CDR1 LNHDA, CDR2 SQIVND (reference sequence). CDR3 length: 12 residues. The CDR3 region has the DNA TGTGCCAGTAGTTGGAGAGAGGGAGGTCCGTATTTT. Its translation: CASSWREGGPYF. The full variable domain, rest sourced from reference TRBV19 and TRBJ1-5, is DGGITQSPKYLFRKEGQNVTLSCEQNLNHDAMYWYRQDPGQGLRLIYYSQIVNDFQKGDIAEGYSVSREKKESFPLTVTSAQKNPTAFYLCASSWREGGPYFGDGTRLSIL.

The rearrangement joins TRBV5-1 to TRBJ2-5; TRBD2 aligns across 9 bases. Germline V gene data show CDR1 as SGHRS and CDR2 as YFSETQ. The V gene end was trimmed by 1 base and the J gene end by 5 bases; junction bases not matched to a gene: 9. The CDR3 runs 16 residues. The DNA for the CDR3 is TGCGCCAGCAGCTTGCAAGGTAGCGGGGGAGGCGAGACCCAGTACTTC. Protein: CASSLQGSGGGETQYF.

This chain's CDR3 is CASSSRRGDRGEAFF. The CDR3 bases are TGTGCCAGCAGCTCCCGGCGGGGTGACAGGGGCGAAGCTTTCTTT. V is TRBV5-8 and J is TRBJ1-1; TRBD1 matches at 8 bases. The CDR3 runs 15 residues. CDR1 and CDR2 (germline): SGHTS, YDEGEE. After removal of 3 bases from V and 8 bases from J, the junction contained 12 bases not matched to a gene.

In the case of this clone: This sample also contains other DNA sequences that code for the same CDR3. The gene calls are TRBV5-1 and TRBJ2-7, with TRBD2 matching over 9 bases. V shed 2 bases and J 0 bases; nucleotides not matched to a gene: 0. This CDR3 contains 14 residues. Germline assignment: CDR1 SGHRS and CDR2 YFSETQ. CDR3 residues: CASSLAGGSYEQYF. CDR3 coding DNA: TGCGCCAGCAGCTTAGCGGGGGGCTCCTACGAGCAGTACTTC.

The count of this clone is one. The V and J genes are TRBV6-5 and TRBJ1-1; D ambiguous. Deletions cut 4 bases from V and 2 bases from J, with 14 bases between. The CDR3 runs 15 residues. Germline CDR1 and CDR2: MNHEY and SVGAGI. CDR3 loop: CASSSGQLTNTEAFF. In DNA form, the CDR3 reads TGTGCCAGCAGTTCCGGGCAACTAACCAACACTGAAGCTTTCTTT.

The V call is TRBV7-9, the J call TRBJ1-1, with D possibly TRBD1 on 5 matching bases. Germline lookup yields CDR1 SEHNR and CDR2 FQNEAQ (reference sequence). CDR3 length: 14 amino acids. Trimming shortened V by 5 bases and J by 4 bases, and 14 bases separated the two germline ends. The CDR3: CASSRSGGLTEAFF. The CDR3 DNA is TGTGCCAGCAGCCGCTCCGGGGGACTCACTGAAGCTTTCTTT.

The rearrangement links TRBV5-1 to TRBJ1-4; 11 bases fit TRBD1. Germline CDR1 and CDR2: SGHRS and YFSETQ. V shed 3 bases, J shed 8 bases, and the junction held 12 bases outside the gene matches. This CDR3 contains 17 residues. The CDR3 protein is CASSSTGQGVSGEKLFF. The CDR3 nucleotides read TGCGCCAGCAGCTCCACGGGACAGGGGGTTTCTGGCGAAAAACTGTTTTTT.

The chain employs TRBV5-1 and TRBJ2-7, with 9 bases identical to TRBD1. Germline V gives CDR1 SGHRS, CDR2 YFSETQ. Trimming took 3 bases from V and 1 from J; bases not matched to a gene: 2. This CDR3 contains 14 residues. The CDR3 loop reads CASSSGTGSYEQYF. The CDR3 DNA is TGCGCCAGCAGCTCCGGGACAGGGTCCTACGAGCAGTACTTC.

The chain has TRBV7-3 and TRBJ2-1, with 12 bases lining up with TRBD1. This CDR3 has 15 amino acids. Trimming cost V 2 bases and J 9 bases; bases outside gene matches: 5. Per germline, CDR1 SGHTA and CDR2 FQGTGA. CDR3 nucleotides: TGTGCCAGCAGCTTATCCGGGACAGGGGGCTCTGAGCAGTTCTTC. This gives the protein CASSLSGTGGSEQFF.

The chain combines TRBV3-1 (or the pseudogene TRBV3-2) with TRBJ2-5; TRBD2 matches at 8 bases. With 0 bases clipped from V and 9 bases from J, the junction kept 9 bases outside the gene matches. This CDR3 is built from 15 residues. CDR1 LGHDT and CDR2 YNNKEL come from the germline V gene (reference sequence). The DNA for the CDR3 is TGTGCCAGCAGCCAAGAAGCGGGAGTCCTTAGGGCCCAGTACTTC. It codes for CASSQEAGVLRAQYF.

The chain links TRBV3-1 (or the pseudogene TRBV3-2) to TRBJ2-7, with D possibly called TRBD1 or TRBD2 (5 bases each). The CDR3 contains 17 residues. The V end lost 0 bases, the J end lost 0 bases, and 15 bases lay between the germline ends. CDR1 LGHDT and CDR2 YNNKEL come from the germline V gene (reference sequence). The CDR3, as DNA: TGTGCCAGCAGCCAAGACCCTAGGGACCTTACCTCCTACGAGCAGTACTTC. The encoded protein is CASSQDPRDLTSYEQYF.

J is TRBJ1-6 and V is TRBV5-4; 7 nucleotides align to TRBD1. Germline CDR1 and CDR2: SGHNT and YYREEE (reference sequence). The CDR3 has 16 amino acids. With V trimmed by 3 bases and J by 7 bases, 10 bases remained unmatched. The DNA for the CDR3 is TGTGCCAGCAGCTCAAAGACAGGGAGACTAAATTCACCCCTCCACTTT. Amino acids: CASSSKTGRLNSPLHF. Filled out from reference TRBV5-4 and TRBJ1-6, the complete variable domain reads ETGVTQSPTHLIKTRGQQVTLRCSSQSGHNTVSWYQQALGQGPQFIFQYYREEENGRGNFPPRFSGLQFPNYSSELNVNALELDDSALYLCASSSKTGRLNSPLHFGNGTRLTVT.

This sequence joins TRBV28 and TRBJ2-5, with D perhaps TRBD1 (6 bases). V lost 8 bases, J lost 5 bases, and 24 bases lay in between. This CDR3 has 16 residues. The germline V gene has CDR1 MDHEN and CDR2 SYDVKM. For the CDR3, the DNA is TGTGCCAGCTTTGGGCAGGGCAGGGGTTCTTGGGAGACCCAGTACTTC. It translates to CASFGQGRGSWETQYF.